The rows below give T cell receptor beta chains drawn from one sample of a study of shared clonotypes between healthy human individuals. Produced via immunoSEQ multiplex PCR; TCRdb's table is partial and in-frame only. This table holds about 2.1 million clones, 93% found once. The source material was naive CD8+ T cells from PBMCs. These receptors all come from a man aged 18 to 29 in good health. Some clones in this sample may be carry-over from other donors' samples. CDR3s include the opening cysteine and the closing phenylalanine or tryptophan. D genes are given only for firm matches. Part of the rows lack a size; the others show once, few, many or a class for expanded clones.

>TRBJ1-5|.|.|TRBV19
CASSIVATYSNQPQHF
TGTGCCAGTAGTATAGTAGCTACCTATAGCAATCAGCCCCAGCATTTT
>TRBJ2-5|.|.|TRBV5-1
CASSLGRVSLETQYF
TGCGCCAGCAGCTTGGGGCGGGTTTCCTTAGAGACCCAGTACTTC
>TRBJ2-7|.|.|TRBV9
CASSRWDSYEQYF
TGTGCCAGCAGCAGGTGGGACTCCTACGAGCAGTACTTC
>TRBJ1-5|.|.|TRBV13
CASSSGSNQPQHF
TGTGCCAGCAGCTCCGGGAGCAATCAGCCCCAGCATTTT
>TRBJ2-7|.|.|TRBV27
CASRAGLSSYEQYF
TGTGCCAGCAGGGCCGGGCTCAGCTCCTACGAGCAGTACTTC
>TRBJ2-5|.|.|TRBV7-9
CASSLRLGGRETQYF
TGTGCCAGCAGCTTACGTCTGGGGGGTAGAGAGACCCAGTACTTC
>TRBJ2-3|.|TRBD1|TRBV6-5
CASSRVGQGTDTQYF
TGTGCCAGCAGCCGTGTCGGACAGGGCACAGATACGCAGTATTTT
>TRBJ2-1|.|.|TRBV4-3
CASSQSSEQPYNEQFF
TGCGCCAGCAGCCAATCTAGCGAGCAACCCTACAATGAGCAGTTCTTC
>TRBJ1-1|.|.|TRBV18
CASSPPRRGTEAFF
TGTGCCAGCTCACCACCCAGGCGGGGCACTGAAGCTTTCTTT
>TRBJ2-5|.|.|TRBV13
CASSLGPGLRGETQYF
TGTGCCAGCAGCTTAGGTCCGGGCCTCCGGGGGGAGACCCAGTACTTC
>TRBJ2-7|.|TRBD1|TRBV27
CASSLSSLGTGSSYEQYF
TGTGCCAGCAGTTTATCGAGCTTAGGGACAGGGTCTTCCTACGAGCAGTACTTC
>TRBJ1-2|.|.|TRBV6-5
CASGGIFNYGYTF
TGTGCCAGCGGGGGCATCTTTAACTATGGCTACACCTTC
>TRBJ2-7|.|.|TRBV18
CASSTTEYEQYF
TGTGCCAGCTCAACGACAGAATACGAGCAGTACTTC
>TRBJ2-2|.|.|TRBV7-6
CASSLAMGNTGELFF
TGTGCCAGCAGCTTAGCGATGGGAAACACCGGGGAGCTGTTTTTT
>TRBJ2-3|.|TRBD2|TRBV7-9
CASRSTSGRSTDTQYF
TGTGCCAGCAGGTCGACTAGCGGGAGATCAACAGATACGCAGTATTTT
>TRBJ1-1|.|.|TRBV7-9
CASSSGTSSEAFF
TGTGCCAGCAGCTCGGGGACCTCCTCTGAAGCTTTCTTT
>TRBJ1-2|.|.|TRBV19
CASSLDSYIGYTF
TGTGCCAGTTCATTGGACAGTTATATCGGCTACACCTTC
>TRBJ1-4|.|.|TRBV4-3
CATGPAPTNEKLFF
TGCGCCACCGGACCGGCTCCAACTAATGAAAAACTGTTTTTT
>TRBJ2-1|once|.|TRBV10-2
CASNPGTGYSEQFF
TGCGCCAGCAACCCGGGAACGGGGTACTCTGAGCAGTTCTTC
>TRBJ2-5|.|.|TRBV28
CASRPLGAGETQYF
TGTGCCAGCAGGCCTCTCGGGGCAGGAGAGACCCAGTACTTC
>TRBJ2-7|.|TRBD2|TRBV5-1
CASSSTSGKEQYF
TGCGCCAGCAGCTCAACTAGCGGGAAGGAGCAGTACTTC
>TRBJ2-7|once|.|TRBV18
CASSWPGEEQYF
TGTGCCAGCTCCTGGCCTGGGGAGGAGCAGTACTTC
>TRBJ2-7|.|TRBD1|TRBV9
CASSVGGQGSYEQYF
TGTGCCAGCAGCGTAGGGGGACAGGGGTCCTACGAGCAGTACTTC
>TRBJ2-7|.|TRBD2|TRBV5-1
CASRTGTSVLYEQYF
TGCGCCAGCCGTACCGGGACTAGCGTACTCTACGAGCAGTACTTC